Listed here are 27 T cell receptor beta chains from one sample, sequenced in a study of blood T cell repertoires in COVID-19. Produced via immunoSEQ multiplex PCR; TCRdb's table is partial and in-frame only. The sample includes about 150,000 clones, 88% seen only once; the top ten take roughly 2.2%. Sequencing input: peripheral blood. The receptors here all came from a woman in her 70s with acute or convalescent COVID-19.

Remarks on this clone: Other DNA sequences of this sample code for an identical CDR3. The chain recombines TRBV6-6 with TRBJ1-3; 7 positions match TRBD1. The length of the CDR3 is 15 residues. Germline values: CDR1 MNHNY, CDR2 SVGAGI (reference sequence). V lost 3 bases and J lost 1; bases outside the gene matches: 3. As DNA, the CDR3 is TGTGCCAGCAGTTATTCGACAGGGTCTGGAAACACCATATATTTT. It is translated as CASSYSTGSGNTIYF.

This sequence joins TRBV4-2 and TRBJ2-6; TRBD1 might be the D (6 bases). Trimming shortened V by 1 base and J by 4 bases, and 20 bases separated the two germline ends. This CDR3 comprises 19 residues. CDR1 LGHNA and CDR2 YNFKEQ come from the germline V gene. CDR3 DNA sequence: TGTGCCAGCAGCCAAGTGGCAGGACAGAGGAGCAACGGGGCCAACGTCCTGACTTTC. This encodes CASSQVAGQRSNGANVLTF.

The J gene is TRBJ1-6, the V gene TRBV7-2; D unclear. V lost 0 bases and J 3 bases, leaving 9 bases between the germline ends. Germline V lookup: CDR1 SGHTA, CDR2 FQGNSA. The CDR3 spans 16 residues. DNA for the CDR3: TGTGCCAGCAGCTTAGCGCTTAGTAACTATAATTCACCCCTCCACTTT. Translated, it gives CASSLALSNYNSPLHF.

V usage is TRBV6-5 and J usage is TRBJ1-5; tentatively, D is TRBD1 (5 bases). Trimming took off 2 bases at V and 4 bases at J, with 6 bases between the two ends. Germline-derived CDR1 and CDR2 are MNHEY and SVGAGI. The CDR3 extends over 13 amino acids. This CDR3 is CASSYDRNQPQHF. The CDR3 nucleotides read TGTGCCAGCAGTTACGACAGAAATCAGCCCCAGCATTTT.

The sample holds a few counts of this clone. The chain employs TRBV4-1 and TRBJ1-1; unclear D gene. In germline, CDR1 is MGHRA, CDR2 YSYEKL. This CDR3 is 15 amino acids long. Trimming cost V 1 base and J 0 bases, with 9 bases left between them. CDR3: CASSQAQIMNTEAFF. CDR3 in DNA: TGCGCCAGCAGCCAAGCACAAATTATGAACACTGAAGCTTTCTTT.

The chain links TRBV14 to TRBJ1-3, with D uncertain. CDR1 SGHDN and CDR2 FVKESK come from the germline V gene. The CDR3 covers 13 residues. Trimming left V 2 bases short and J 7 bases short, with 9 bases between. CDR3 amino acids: CASSQYGGNTIYF. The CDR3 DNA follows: TGTGCCAGCAGCCAATATGGTGGCAACACCATATATTTT.

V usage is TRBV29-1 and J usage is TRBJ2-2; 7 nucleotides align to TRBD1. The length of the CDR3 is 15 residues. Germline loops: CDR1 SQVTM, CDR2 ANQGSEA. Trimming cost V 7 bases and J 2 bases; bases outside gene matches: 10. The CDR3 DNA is TGCAGCGCCTGTGGACAGGCCCTTAACACCGGGGAGCTGTTTTTT. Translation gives CSACGQALNTGELFF.

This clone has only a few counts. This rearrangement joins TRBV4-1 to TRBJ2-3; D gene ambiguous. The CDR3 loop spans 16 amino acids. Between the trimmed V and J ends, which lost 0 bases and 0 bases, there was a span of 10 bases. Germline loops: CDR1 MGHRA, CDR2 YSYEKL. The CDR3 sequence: CASSQDPGSSTDTQYF. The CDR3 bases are TGCGCCAGCAGCCAAGACCCAGGCTCTAGCACAGATACGCAGTATTTT.

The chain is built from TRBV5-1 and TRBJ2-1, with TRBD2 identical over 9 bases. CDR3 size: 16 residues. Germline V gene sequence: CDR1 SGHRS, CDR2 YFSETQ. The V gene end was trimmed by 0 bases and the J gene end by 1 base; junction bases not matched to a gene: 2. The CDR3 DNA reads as TGCGCCAGCAGCTTGGTCGCGGGGGGGTCCTACAATGAGCAGTTCTTC. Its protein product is CASSLVAGGSYNEQFF.

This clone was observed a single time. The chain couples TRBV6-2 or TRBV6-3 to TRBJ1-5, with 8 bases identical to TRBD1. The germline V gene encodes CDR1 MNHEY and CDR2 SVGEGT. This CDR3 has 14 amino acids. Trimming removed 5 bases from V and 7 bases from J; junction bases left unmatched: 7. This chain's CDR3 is CASSQGQVQQPQHF. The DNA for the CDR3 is TGTGCCAGCAGTCAGGGACAGGTTCAACAGCCCCAGCATTTT.

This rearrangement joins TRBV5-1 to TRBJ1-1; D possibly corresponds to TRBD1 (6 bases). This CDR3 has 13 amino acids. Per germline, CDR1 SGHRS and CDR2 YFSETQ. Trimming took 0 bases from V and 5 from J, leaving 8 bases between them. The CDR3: CASSLEGQTEAFF. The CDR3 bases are TGCGCCAGCAGCTTGGAGGGACAAACTGAAGCTTTCTTT. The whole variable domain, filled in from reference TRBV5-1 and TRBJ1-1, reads KAGVTQTPRYLIKTRGQQVTLSCSPISGHRSVSWYQQTPGQGLQFLFEYFSETQRNKGNFPGRFSGRQFSNSRSEMNVSTLELGDSALYLCASSLEGQTEAFFGQGTRLTVV.

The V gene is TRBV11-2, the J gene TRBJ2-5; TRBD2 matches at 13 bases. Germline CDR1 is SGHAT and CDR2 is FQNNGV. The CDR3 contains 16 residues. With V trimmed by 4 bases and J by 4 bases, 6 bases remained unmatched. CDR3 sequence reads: CASSSTSGGGSETQYF. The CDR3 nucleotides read TGTGCCAGCAGCTCAACTAGCGGGGGGGGTTCAGAGACCCAGTACTTC.

CDR3 DNA sequence: TGTGCCAGCAGGGCCGAGACAGGGAAAAGGAATCAGCCCCAGCATTTT. Protein sequence: CASRAETGKRNQPQHF. The chain combines TRBV28 with TRBJ1-5; 7 nucleotides match TRBD1. Trimming took 6 bases from V and 4 from J; bases not matched to a gene: 12. Germline loops: CDR1 MDHEN, CDR2 SYDVKM. This CDR3 is built from 16 residues.

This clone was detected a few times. The CDR3 DNA follows: TGTGCCAGCAGCTCCCGAGGGGACAGGAACTATGGCTACACCTTC. This codes for CASSSRGDRNYGYTF. The chain combines TRBV5-6 with TRBJ1-2; TRBD1 aligns across 8 bases. The CDR3 totals 15 residues. CDR1 and CDR2 from the germline V gene are SGHDT and YYEEEE. V trimming: 3 bases; J trimming: 2 bases; junction bases outside the gene matches: 6.

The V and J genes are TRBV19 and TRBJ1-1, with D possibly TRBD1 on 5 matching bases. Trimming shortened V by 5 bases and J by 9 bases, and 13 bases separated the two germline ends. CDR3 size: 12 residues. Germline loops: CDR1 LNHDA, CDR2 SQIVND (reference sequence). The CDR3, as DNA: TGTGCCAGTAGTCCCCAGGGACTTAAAGCTTTCTTT. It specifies CASSPQGLKAFF.

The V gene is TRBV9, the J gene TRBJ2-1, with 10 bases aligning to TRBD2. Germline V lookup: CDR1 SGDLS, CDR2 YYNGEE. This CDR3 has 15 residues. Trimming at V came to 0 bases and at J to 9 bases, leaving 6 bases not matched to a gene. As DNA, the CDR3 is TGTGCCAGCAGCGTAGGTCTAGCGGGGGCGATTGAGCAGTTCTTC. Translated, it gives CASSVGLAGAIEQFF.

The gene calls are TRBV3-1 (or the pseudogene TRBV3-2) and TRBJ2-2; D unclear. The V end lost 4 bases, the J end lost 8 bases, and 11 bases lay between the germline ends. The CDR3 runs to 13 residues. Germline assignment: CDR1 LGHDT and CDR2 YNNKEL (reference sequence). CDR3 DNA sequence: TGTGCCAGCAGCCCGAGATCCGTGGGGGAGCTGTTTTTT. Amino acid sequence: CASSPRSVGELFF.

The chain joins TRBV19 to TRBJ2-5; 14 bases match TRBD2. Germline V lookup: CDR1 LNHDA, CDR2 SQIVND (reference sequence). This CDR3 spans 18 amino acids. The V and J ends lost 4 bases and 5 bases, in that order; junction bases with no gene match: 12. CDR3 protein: CASSTGLAGGLRRETQYF. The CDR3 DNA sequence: TGTGCCAGTAGTACCGGACTAGCGGGGGGCCTACGGCGGGAGACCCAGTACTTC.

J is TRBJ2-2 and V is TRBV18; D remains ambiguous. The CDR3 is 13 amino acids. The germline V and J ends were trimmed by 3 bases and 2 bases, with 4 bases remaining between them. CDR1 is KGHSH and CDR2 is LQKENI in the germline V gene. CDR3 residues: CASSPANTGELFF. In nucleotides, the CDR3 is TGTGCCAGCTCACCGGCAAACACCGGGGAGCTGTTTTTT.

The CDR3 protein is CAISFDRVEGYTF. In nucleotides, the CDR3 is TGTGCCATCAGTTTCGACAGGGTGGAAGGCTACACCTTC. V usage is TRBV10-3 and J usage is TRBJ1-2; TRBD1 matches 7 bases. Trimming cost V 5 bases and J 8 bases; bases outside gene matches: 8. Per germline, CDR1 ENHRY and CDR2 SYGVKD. This CDR3 comprises 13 residues.

CDR3 in amino acids: CASSWGWAGDFTGELFF. CDR3 in DNA: TGTGCCAGCAGCTGGGGATGGGCGGGGGACTTCACCGGGGAGCTGTTTTTT. This chain connects TRBV9 to TRBJ2-2; 7 bases line up with TRBD2. Trimming cost V 4 bases and J 4 bases; bases outside gene matches: 13. Germline CDR1 reads SGDLS; CDR2 reads YYNGEE. The CDR3 consists of 17 residues.

CDR3 coding DNA: TGCGCCAGCAGCCAAGACGGACAGGGGTACTATGGCTACACCTTC. Translation gives CASSQDGQGYYGYTF. The chain uses TRBV4-3 and TRBJ1-2; 9 bases align to TRBD1. This CDR3 has 15 residues. CDR1 and CDR2 (germline): LGHNA, YSLEER. Trimming removed 0 bases from V and 3 bases from J; junction bases left unmatched: 2.

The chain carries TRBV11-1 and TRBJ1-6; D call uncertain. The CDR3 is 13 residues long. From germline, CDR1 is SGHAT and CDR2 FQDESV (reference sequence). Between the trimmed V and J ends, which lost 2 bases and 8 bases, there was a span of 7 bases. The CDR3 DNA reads TGTGCCAGCAGCTTAAGGGAGCATTCACCCCTCCACTTT. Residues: CASSLREHSPLHF.

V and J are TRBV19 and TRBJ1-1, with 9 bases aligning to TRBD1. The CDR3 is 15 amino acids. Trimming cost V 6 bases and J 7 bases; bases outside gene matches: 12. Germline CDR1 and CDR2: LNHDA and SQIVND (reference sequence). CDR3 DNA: TGTGCCAGTAGAGGGTCCGGGACAGGGATTCTTGAAGCTTTCTTT. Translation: CASRGSGTGILEAFF. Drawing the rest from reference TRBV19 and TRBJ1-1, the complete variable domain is DGGITQSPKYLFRKEGQNVTLSCEQNLNHDAMYWYRQDPGQGLRLIYYSQIVNDFQKGDIAEGYSVSREKKESFPLTVTSAQKNPTAFYLCASRGSGTGILEAFFGQGTRLTVV.

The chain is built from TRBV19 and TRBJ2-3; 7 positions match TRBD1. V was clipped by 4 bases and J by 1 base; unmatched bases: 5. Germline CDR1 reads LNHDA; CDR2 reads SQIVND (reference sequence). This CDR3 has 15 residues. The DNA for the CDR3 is TGTGCCAGTAGTACGGGACAGCTCCGCACAGATACGCAGTATTTT. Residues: CASSTGQLRTDTQYF.

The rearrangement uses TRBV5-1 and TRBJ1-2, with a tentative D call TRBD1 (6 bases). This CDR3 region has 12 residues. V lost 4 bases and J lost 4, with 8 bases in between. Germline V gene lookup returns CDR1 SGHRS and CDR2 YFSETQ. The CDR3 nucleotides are TGCGCCAGCAGCCCGACAGGCTATGGCTACACCTTC. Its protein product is CASSPTGYGYTF. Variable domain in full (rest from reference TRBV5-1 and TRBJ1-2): KAGVTQTPRYLIKTRGQQVTLSCSPISGHRSVSWYQQTPGQGLQFLFEYFSETQRNKGNFPGRFSGRQFSNSRSEMNVSTLELGDSALYLCASSPTGYGYTFGSGTRLTVV.

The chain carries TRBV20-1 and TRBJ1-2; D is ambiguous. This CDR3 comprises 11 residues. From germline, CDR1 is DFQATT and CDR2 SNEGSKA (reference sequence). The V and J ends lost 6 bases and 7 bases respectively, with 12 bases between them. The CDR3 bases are TGCAGTGCACTGGAGGGTAGTGGCTACACCTTC. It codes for CSALEGSGYTF.